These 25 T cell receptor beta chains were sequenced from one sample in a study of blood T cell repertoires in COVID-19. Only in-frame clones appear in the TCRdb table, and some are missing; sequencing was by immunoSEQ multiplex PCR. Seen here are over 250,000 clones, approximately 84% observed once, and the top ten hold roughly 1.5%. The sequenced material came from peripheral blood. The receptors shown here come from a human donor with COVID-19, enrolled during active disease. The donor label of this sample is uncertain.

The DNA for the CDR3 is TGTGCCATCAGTGAGGTCGGCGAGCAGTACTTC. Protein sequence: CAISEVGEQYF. The chain joins TRBV10-3 to TRBJ2-7, with D hard to call. The germline V and J ends were trimmed by 2 bases and 6 bases, with 5 bases remaining between them. This CDR3 has 11 residues. Germline CDR1 ENHRY, CDR2 SYGVKD.

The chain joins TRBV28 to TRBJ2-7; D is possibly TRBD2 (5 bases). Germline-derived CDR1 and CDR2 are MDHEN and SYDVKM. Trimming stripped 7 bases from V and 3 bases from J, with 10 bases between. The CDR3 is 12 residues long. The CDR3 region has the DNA TGTGCCAGCACCGGGGTAAACTACGAGCAGTACTTC. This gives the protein CASTGVNYEQYF. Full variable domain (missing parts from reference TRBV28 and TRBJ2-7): DVKVTQSSRYLVKRTGEKVFLECVQDMDHENMFWYRQDPGLGLRLIYFSYDVKMKEKGDIPEGYSVSREKKERFSLILESASTNQTSMYLCASTGVNYEQYFGPGTRLTVT.

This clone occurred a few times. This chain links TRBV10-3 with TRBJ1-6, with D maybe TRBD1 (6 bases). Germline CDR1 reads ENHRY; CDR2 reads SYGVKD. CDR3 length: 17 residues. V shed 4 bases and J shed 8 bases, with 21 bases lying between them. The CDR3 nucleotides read TGTGCCATCAGTGGCACCCCACAGGGTTATGGGTATTCACCCCTCCACTTT. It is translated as CAISGTPQGYGYSPLHF.

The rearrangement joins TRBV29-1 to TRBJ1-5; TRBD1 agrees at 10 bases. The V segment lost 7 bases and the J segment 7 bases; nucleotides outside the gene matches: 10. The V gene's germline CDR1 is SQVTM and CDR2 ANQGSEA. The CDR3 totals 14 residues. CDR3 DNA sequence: TGCAGCGCCAAAACGACAGGGGGCGGACAGCCCCAGCATTTT. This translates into CSAKTTGGGQPQHF.

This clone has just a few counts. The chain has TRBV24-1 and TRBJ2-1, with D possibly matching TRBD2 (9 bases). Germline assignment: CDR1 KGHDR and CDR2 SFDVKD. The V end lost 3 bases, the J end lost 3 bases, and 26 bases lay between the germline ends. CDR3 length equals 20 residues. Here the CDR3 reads CATSDRQGRRGRGVYNEQFF. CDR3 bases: TGTGCCACCAGTGATAGACAGGGGAGACGCGGGAGGGGGGTCTACAATGAGCAGTTCTTC.

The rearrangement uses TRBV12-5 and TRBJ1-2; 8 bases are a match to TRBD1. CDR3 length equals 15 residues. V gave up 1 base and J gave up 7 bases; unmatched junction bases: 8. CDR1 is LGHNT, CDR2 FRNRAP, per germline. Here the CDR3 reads CASGLGETGVGGYTF. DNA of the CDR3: TGTGCTAGTGGTTTGGGGGAGACAGGGGTTGGTGGCTACACCTTC.

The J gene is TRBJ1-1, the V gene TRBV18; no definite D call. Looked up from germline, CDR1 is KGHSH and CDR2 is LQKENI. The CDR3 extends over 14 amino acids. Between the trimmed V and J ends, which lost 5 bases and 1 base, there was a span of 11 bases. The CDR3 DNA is TGTGCCAGCTCAAGACTTCAAAAGAACACTGAAGCTTTCTTT. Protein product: CASSRLQKNTEAFF.

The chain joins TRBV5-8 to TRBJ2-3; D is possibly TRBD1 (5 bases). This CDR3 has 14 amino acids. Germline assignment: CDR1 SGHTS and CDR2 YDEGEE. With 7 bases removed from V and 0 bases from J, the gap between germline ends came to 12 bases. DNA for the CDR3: TGTGCCAGCTCGTGGACACGCAGCACAGATACGCAGTATTTT. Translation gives CASSWTRSTDTQYF.

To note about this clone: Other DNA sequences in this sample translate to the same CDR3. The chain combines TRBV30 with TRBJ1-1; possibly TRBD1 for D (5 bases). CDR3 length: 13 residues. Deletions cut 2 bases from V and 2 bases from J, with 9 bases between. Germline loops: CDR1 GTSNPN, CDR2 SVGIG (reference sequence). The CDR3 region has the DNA TGTGCCTGGAGTCGGCAGGGCAACACTGAAGCTTTCTTT. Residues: CAWSRQGNTEAFF.

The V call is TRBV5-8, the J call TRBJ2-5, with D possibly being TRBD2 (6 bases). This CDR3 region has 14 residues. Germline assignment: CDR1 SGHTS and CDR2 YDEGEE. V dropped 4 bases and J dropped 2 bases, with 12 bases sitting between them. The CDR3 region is CASSPGLRQETQYF. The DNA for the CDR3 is TGTGCCAGCAGCCCGGGACTCCGGCAAGAGACCCAGTACTTC.

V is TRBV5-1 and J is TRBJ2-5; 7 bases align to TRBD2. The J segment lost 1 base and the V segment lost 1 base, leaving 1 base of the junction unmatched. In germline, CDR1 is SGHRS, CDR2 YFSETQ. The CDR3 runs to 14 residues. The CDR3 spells CASSLREGQETQYF. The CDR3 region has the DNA TGCGCCAGCAGCTTGAGGGAGGGCCAAGAGACCCAGTACTTC.

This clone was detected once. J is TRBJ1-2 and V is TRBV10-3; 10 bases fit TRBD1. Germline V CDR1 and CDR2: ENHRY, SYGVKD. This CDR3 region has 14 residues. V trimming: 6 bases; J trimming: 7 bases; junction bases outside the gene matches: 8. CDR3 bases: TGTGCCATCAGGCCGACAGGGGGCCGTGGTGGCTACACCTTC. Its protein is CAIRPTGGRGGYTF.

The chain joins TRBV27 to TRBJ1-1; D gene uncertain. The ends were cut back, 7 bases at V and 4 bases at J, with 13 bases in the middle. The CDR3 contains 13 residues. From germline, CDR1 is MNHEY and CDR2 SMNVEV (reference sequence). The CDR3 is CASTFYYGTEAFF. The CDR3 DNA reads TGTGCCAGCACCTTTTATTACGGCACTGAAGCTTTCTTT.

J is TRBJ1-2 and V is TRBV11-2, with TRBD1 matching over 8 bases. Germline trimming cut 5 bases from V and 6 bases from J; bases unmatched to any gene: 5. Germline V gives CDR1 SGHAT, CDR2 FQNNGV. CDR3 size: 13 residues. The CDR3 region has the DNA TGTGCCAGCAGCCCAGACAGGGGAAATGGCTACACCTTC. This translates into CASSPDRGNGYTF.

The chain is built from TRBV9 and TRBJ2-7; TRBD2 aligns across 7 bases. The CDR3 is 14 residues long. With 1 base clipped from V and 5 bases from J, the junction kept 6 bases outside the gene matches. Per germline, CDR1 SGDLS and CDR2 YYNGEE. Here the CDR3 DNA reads TGTGCCAGCAGCGTAACACTAGCGAGCCACGAGCAGTACTTC. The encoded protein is CASSVTLASHEQYF.

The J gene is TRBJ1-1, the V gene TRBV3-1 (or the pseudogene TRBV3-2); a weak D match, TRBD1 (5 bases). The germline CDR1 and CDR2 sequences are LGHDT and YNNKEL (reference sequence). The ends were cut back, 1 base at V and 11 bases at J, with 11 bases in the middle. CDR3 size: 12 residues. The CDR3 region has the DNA TGTGCCAGCAGCCAAGCGGGGGTTAAGGCTTTCTTT. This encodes CASSQAGVKAFF.

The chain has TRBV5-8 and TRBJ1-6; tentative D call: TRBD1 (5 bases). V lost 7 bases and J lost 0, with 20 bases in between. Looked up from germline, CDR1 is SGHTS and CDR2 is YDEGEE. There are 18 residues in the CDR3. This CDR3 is CASHGDGGPFSYNSPLHF. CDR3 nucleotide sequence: TGTGCCAGCCATGGAGACGGGGGACCTTTCTCCTATAATTCACCCCTCCACTTT.

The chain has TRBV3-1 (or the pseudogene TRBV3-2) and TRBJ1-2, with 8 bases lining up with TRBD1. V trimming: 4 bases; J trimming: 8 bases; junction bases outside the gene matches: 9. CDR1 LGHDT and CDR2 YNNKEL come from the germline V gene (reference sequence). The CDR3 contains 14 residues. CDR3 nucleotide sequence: TGTGCCAGCAGCCGCTTGACAGGGGTAGGAGGCTACACCTTC. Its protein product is CASSRLTGVGGYTF.

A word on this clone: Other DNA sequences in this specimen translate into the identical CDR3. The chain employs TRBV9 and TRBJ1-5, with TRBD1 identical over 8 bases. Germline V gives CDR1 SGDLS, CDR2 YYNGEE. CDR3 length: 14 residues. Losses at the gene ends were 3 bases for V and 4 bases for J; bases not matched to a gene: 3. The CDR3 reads CASSATGGNQPQHF. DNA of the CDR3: TGTGCCAGCAGCGCCACAGGGGGAAATCAGCCCCAGCATTTT.

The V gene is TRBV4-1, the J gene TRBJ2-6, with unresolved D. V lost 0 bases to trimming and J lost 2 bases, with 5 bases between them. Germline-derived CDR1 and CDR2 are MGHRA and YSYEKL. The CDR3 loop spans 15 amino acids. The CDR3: CASSQEPAGANVLTF. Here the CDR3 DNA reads TGCGCCAGCAGCCAAGAGCCAGCTGGGGCCAACGTCCTGACTTTC.

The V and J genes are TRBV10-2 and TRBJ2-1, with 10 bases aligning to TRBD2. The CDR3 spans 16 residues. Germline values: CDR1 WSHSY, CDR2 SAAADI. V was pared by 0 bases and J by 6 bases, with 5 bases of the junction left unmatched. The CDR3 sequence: CASSESGTSVGNEQFF. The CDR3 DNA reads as TGCGCCAGCAGTGAGTCTGGGACTAGCGTAGGCAATGAGCAGTTCTTC.

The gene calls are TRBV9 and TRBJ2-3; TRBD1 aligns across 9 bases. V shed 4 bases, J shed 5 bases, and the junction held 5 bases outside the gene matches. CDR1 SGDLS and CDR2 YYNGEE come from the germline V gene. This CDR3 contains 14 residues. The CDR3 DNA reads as TGTGCCAGCAGCCTACAGGGGGCAGGAGATACGCAGTATTTT. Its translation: CASSLQGAGDTQYF.

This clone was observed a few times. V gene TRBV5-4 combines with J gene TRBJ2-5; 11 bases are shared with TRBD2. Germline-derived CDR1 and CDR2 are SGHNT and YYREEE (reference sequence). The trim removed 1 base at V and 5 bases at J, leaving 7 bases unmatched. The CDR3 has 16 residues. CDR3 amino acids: CASSLSSGRPRETQYF. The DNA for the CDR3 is TGTGCCAGCAGCTTGTCTAGCGGGAGGCCGCGGGAGACCCAGTACTTC. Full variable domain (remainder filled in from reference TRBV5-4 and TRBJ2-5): ETGVTQSPTHLIKTRGQQVTLRCSSQSGHNTVSWYQQALGQGPQFIFQYYREEENGRGNFPPRFSGLQFPNYSSELNVNALELDDSALYLCASSLSSGRPRETQYFGPGTRLLVL.

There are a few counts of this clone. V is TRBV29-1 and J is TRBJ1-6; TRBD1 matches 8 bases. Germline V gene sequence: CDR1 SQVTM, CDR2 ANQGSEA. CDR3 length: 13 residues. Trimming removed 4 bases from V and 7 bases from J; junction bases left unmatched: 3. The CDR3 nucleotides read TGCAGCGTTGCACAGGGGGGGAATTCACCCCTCCACTTT. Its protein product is CSVAQGGNSPLHF.

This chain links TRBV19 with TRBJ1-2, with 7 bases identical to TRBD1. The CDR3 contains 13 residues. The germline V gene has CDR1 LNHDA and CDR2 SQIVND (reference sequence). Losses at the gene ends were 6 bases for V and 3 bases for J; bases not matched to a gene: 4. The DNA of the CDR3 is TGTGCCAGTAGCACAGACAGGGACTATGGCTACACCTTC. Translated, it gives CASSTDRDYGYTF.